This T cell receptor (beta chain) appears in the sequencing data of a study of blood T cell repertoires in COVID-19. The germline CDR1 and CDR2 sequences are SGHKS and YYEKEE (reference sequence). Trimming left V 7 bases short and J 3 bases short, with 13 bases between. CDR3 length: 13 residues. The method was immunoSEQ multiplex PCR; TCRdb's version includes in-frame clones alone and lacks a portion of them. The repertoire holds some 430,000 clones, with about 92% as singletons. The sequence was collected from a man in his late teens or twenties who had recovered from COVID-19. V gene TRBV5-5 combines with J gene TRBJ1-1; the D gene is possibly TRBD1 (5 bases). Specimen: PBMCs or T cells enriched from blood (not recorded which). The CDR3, as DNA: TGTGCCAGCTTCGGCGGGGCGGACACTGAAGCTTTCTTT. Protein sequence: CASFGGADTEAFF.